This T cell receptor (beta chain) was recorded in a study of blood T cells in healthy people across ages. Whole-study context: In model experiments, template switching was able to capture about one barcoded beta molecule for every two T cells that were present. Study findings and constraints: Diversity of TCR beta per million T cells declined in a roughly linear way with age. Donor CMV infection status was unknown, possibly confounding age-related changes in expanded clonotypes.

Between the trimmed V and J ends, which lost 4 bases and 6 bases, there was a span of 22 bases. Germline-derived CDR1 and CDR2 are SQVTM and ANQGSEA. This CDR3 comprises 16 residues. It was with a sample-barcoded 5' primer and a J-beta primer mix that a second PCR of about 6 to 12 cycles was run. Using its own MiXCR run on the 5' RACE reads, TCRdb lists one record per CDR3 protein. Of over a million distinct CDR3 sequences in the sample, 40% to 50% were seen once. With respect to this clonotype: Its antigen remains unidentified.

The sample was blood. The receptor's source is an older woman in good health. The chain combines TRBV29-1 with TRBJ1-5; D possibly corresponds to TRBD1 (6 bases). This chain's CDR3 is CSVGGAGEELGQPQHF. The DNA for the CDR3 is TGCAGCGTTGGCGGAGCAGGGGAAGAGTTAGGTCAGCCCCAGCATTTT.